This T cell receptor beta chain was profiled in a study of cytomegalovirus exposure and HLA in healthy donors. Researchers ran the PCR with 60 Vbeta and 13 Jbeta primers. The table came from immunoSEQ multiplex PCR; TCRdb's copy has only in-frame clones and leaves some out. The data contain about 200,000 clones, about 80% of them singletons. The CDR3 contains 15 residues. Germline values: CDR1 SEHNR, CDR2 FQNEAQ (reference sequence). J gave up 6 bases and V 1 base, and 5 bases lay outside the gene matches. The V call is TRBV7-9, the J call TRBJ1-5, with TRBD1 matching 8 bases. The TCR was taken from a man aged 35-49 years in good health and CMV-seronegative. The sequenced sample consisted of PBMCs. The CDR3 spells CASSLEAGGGQPQHF. In nucleotides, the CDR3 is TGTGCCAGCAGCTTAGAAGCAGGGGGCGGTCAGCCCCAGCATTTT.